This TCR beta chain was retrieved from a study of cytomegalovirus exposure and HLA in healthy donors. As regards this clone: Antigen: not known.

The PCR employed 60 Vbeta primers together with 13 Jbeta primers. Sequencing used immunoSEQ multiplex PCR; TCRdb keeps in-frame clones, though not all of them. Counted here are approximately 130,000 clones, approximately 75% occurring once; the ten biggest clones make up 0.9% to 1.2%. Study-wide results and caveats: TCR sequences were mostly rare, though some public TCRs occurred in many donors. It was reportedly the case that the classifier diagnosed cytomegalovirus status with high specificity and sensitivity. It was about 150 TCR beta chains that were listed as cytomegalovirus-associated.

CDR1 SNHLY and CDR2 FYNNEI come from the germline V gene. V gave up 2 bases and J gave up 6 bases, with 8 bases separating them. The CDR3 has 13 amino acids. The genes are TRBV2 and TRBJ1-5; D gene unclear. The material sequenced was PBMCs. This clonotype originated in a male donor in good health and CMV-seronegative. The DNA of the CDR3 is TGTGCCAGCAGTGAAAGCGAAGCTCAGCCCCAGCATTTT. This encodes CASSESEAQPQHF.